Listed below are T cell receptor beta chains from one sample, sequenced in a study of Ad26.COV2.S vaccination and SARS-CoV-2 variants. Clones were sequenced by immunoSEQ multiplex PCR, and TCRdb holds only the in-frame ones, with some missing. The sample records 150,000 to 200,000 clones, roughly 85% being singletons. Sequencing used peripheral blood, obtained after recovery from COVID-19. The receptors were sampled from a human donor who had recovered from COVID-19. CDR3s include the opening cysteine and the closing phenylalanine or tryptophan. Fields, in order: V gene, J gene, D gene, clone size, CDR3 protein, CDR3 DNA. A D gene is named only where the DNA matches it firmly. Size is stated for part of the rows, as once, few or many counts, or as a class when the clone is expanded.

V: TRBV28; J: TRBJ2-5; D: TRBD1; size: -; CDR3: CASNLDRARETQYF; DNA: TGTGCCAGCAACCTCGACAGGGCAAGGGAGACCCAGTACTTC
V: TRBV7-9; J: TRBJ1-1; D: -; size: -; CDR3: CASRLERGTEAFF; DNA: TGTGCCAGCAGACTGGAGAGGGGTACTGAAGCTTTCTTT
V: TRBV7-3; J: TRBJ2-7; D: -; size: -; CDR3: CASSLVGSGAYEQYF; DNA: TGTGCCAGCAGCTTAGTCGGGAGCGGAGCCTACGAGCAGTACTTC
V: TRBV30; J: TRBJ2-1; D: -; size: -; CDR3: CAWSVREWEQFF; DNA: TGTGCCTGGAGTGTACGCGAATGGGAGCAGTTCTTC
V: TRBV24-1; J: TRBJ2-3; D: TRBD1; size: -; CDR3: CATSDAGTGSPTQYF; DNA: TGTGCCACCAGTGATGCCGGGACAGGGTCCCCTACGCAGTATTTT
V: TRBV28; J: TRBJ2-5; D: -; size: -; CDR3: CASSATGGTGRHETQYF; DNA: TGTGCCAGCAGTGCCACCGGGGGTACAGGCAGGCACGAGACCCAGTACTTC
V: TRBV5-6; J: TRBJ2-7; D: -; size: few; CDR3: CASSNLARGLRLGEQYF; DNA: TGTGCCAGCAGCAACCTAGCAAGGGGACTCCGGCTCGGGGAGCAGTACTTC
V: TRBV7-8; J: TRBJ2-1; D: TRBD1; size: -; CDR3: CASSLPGQGSYNEQFF; DNA: TGTGCCAGCAGCTTACCGGGACAGGGCTCCTACAATGAGCAGTTCTTC
V: TRBV9; J: TRBJ1-2; D: -; size: few; CDR3: CASSYVGGYGYTF; DNA: TGTGCCAGCAGCTACGTCGGGGGGTATGGCTACACCTTC
V: TRBV20-1; J: TRBJ2-1; D: -; size: once; CDR3: CSAPSYNEQFF; DNA: TGCAGTGCTCCGTCCTACAATGAGCAGTTCTTC
V: TRBV7-9; J: TRBJ2-2; D: TRBD1; size: -; CDR3: CASSFDRVNTGELFF; DNA: TGTGCCAGCAGCTTCGACAGGGTGAACACCGGGGAGCTGTTTTTT
V: TRBV18; J: TRBJ2-2; D: -; size: few; CDR3: CASSPEGQRSTGELFF; DNA: TGTGCCAGCTCACCCGAGGGGCAGAGAAGCACCGGGGAGCTGTTTTTT
V: TRBV13; J: TRBJ1-1; D: TRBD1; size: -; CDR3: CASSLGDRDTEAFF; DNA: TGTGCCAGCAGCTTAGGGGACAGGGATACTGAAGCTTTCTTT
V: TRBV5-1; J: TRBJ2-2; D: -; size: -; CDR3: CASSLEVARAGELFF; DNA: TGCGCCAGCAGCTTGGAAGTAGCCCGGGCCGGGGAGCTGTTTTTT
V: TRBV25-1; J: TRBJ1-1; D: -; size: -; CDR3: CASSETGYTEAFF; DNA: TGTGCCAGCAGCGAAACAGGTTACACTGAAGCTTTCTTT
V: TRBV7-9; J: TRBJ2-1; D: -; size: -; CDR3: CASSPDSGEQFF; DNA: TGTGCCAGCAGCCCCGATAGCGGAGAGCAGTTCTTC
V: TRBV29-1; J: TRBJ2-1; D: -; size: -; CDR3: CSVTRTEKYNEQFF; DNA: TGCAGCGTGACCAGGACAGAGAAGTACAATGAGCAGTTCTTC
V: TRBV28; J: TRBJ1-4; D: -; size: -; CDR3: CASSLSTAPNEKLFF; DNA: TGTGCCAGCAGTTTATCGACTGCCCCTAATGAAAAACTGTTTTTT
V: TRBV7-5; J: TRBJ2-1; D: -; size: -; CDR3: CARSLGLAGGPGNEQFF; DNA: TGTGCCAGAAGCTTGGGACTAGCGGGAGGGCCAGGCAATGAGCAGTTCTTC
V: TRBV7-3; J: TRBJ2-7; D: -; size: -; CDR3: CASSLDSSYEQYF; DNA: TGTGCCAGCAGCCTAGACAGCTCCTACGAGCAGTACTTC
V: TRBV6-1; J: TRBJ1-2; D: TRBD1; size: few; CDR3: CASSETGSVGYTF; DNA: TGTGCCAGCAGTGAGACAGGGTCTGTTGGCTACACCTTC
V: TRBV5-1; J: TRBJ1-2; D: -; size: few; CDR3: CATRWGSVDGYTF; DNA: TGCGCCACCCGTTGGGGCTCAGTTGATGGCTACACCTTC
V: TRBV28; J: TRBJ1-1; D: -; size: -; CDR3: CASRFLTRGENTEAFF; DNA: TGTGCCAGCAGATTCCTTACGCGGGGCGAAAACACTGAAGCTTTCTTT
V: TRBV6-4; J: TRBJ2-1; D: -; size: -; CDR3: CASSQLFNEQFF; DNA: TGTGCCAGCTCACAACTTTTCAATGAGCAGTTCTTC
V: TRBV7-9; J: TRBJ2-7; D: -; size: -; CDR3: CASSLGTYEQYF; DNA: TGTGCCAGCAGCTTAGGGACCTACGAGCAGTACTTC
V: TRBV29-1; J: TRBJ2-1; D: TRBD2; size: -; CDR3: CSVGGTSVPYNEQFF; DNA: TGCAGCGTGGGCGGGACTAGCGTACCCTACAATGAGCAGTTCTTC
V: TRBV7-2; J: TRBJ2-5; D: TRBD2; size: -; CDR3: CASSLVAGQVETQYF; DNA: TGTGCCAGCAGCTTAGTAGCGGGGCAGGTGGAGACCCAGTACTTC
V: TRBV5-1; J: TRBJ1-2; D: -; size: -; CDR3: CASSSGSGYTF; DNA: TGCGCCAGCAGCTCCGGCTCTGGCTACACCTTC
V: TRBV18; J: TRBJ1-3; D: -; size: -; CDR3: CASSPTAIGNTIYF; DNA: TGTGCCAGCTCTCCGACAGCGATTGGAAACACCATATATTTT